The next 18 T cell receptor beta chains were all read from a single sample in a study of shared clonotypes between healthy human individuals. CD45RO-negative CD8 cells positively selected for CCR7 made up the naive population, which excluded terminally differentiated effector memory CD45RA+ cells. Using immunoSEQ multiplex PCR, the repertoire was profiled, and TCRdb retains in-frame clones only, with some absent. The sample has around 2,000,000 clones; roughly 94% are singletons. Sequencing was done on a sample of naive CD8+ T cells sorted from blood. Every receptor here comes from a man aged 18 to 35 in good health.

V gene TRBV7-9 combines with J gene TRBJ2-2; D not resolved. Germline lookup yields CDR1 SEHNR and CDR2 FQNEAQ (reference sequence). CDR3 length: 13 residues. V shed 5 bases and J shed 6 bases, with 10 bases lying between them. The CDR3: CASSLDGPGELFF. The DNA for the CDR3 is TGTGCCAGCAGCCTTGATGGCCCCGGGGAGCTGTTTTTT.

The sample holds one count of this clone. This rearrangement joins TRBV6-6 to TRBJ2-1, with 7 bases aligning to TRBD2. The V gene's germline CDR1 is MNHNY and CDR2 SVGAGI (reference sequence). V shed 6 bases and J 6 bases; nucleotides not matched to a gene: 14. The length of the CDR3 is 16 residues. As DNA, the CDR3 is TGTGCCAGCAGCCAACGGCTAGCGGACTTGTTCAATGAGCAGTTCTTC. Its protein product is CASSQRLADLFNEQFF.

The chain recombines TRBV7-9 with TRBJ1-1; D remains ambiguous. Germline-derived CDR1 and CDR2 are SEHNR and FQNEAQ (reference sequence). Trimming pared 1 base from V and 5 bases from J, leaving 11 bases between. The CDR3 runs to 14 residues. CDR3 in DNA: TGTGCCAGCAGCTTAGGCCCGGGGAGGACTGAAGCTTTCTTT. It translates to CASSLGPGRTEAFF.

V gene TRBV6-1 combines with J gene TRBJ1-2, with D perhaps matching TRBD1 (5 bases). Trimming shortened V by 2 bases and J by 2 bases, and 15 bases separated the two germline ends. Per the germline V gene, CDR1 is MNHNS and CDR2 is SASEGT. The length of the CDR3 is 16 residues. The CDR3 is CASSELFWDANYGYTF. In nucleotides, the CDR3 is TGTGCCAGCAGTGAATTATTCTGGGACGCAAACTATGGCTACACCTTC.

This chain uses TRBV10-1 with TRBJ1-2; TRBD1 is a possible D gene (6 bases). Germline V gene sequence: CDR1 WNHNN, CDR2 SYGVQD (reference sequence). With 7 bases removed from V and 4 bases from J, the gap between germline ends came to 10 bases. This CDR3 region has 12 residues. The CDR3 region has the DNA TGCGCCAGCACCCTCAGGGGCTATGGCTACACCTTC. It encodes CASTLRGYGYTF.

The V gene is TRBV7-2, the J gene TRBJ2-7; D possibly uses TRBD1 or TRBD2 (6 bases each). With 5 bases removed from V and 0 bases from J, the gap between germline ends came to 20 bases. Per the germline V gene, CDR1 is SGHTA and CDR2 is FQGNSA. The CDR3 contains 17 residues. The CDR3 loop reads CASSPSLRGRSSYEQYF. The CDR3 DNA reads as TGTGCCAGCAGCCCCAGCCTAAGGGGGAGGAGCTCCTACGAGCAGTACTTC.

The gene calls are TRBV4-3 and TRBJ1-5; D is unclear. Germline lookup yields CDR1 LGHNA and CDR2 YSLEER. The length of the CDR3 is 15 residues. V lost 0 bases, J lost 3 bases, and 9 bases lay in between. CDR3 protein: CASSQDWGFNQPQHF. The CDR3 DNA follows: TGCGCCAGCAGCCAAGATTGGGGTTTCAATCAGCCCCAGCATTTT.

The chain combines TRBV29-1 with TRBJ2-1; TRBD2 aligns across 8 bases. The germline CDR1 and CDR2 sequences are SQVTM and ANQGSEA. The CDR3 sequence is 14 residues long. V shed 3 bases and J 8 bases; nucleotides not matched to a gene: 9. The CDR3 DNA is TGCAGCGTTGACATCCCAGCGGGAGCCCATGAGCAGTTCTTC. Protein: CSVDIPAGAHEQFF.

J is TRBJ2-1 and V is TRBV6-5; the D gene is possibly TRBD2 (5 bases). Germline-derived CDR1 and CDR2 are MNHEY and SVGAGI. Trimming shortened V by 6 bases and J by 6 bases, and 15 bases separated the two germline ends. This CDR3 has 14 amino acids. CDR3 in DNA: TGTGCCAGCAGCCCCCTGGCGGGTTTCAATGAGCAGTTCTTC. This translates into CASSPLAGFNEQFF.

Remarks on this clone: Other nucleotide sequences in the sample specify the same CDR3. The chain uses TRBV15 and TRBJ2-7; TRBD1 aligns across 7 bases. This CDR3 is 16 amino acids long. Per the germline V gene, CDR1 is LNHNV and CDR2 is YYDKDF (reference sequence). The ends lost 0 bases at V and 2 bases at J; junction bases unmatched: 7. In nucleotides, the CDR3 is TGTGCCACCAGCAGAGATCTAGGGCAGGGGGCCTACGAGCAGTACTTC. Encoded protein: CATSRDLGQGAYEQYF.

DNA for the CDR3: TGTGCCAGCAGCTTAGCGCAAGAACAAGAGACCCAGTACTTC. This sequence encodes CASSLAQEQETQYF. The chain links TRBV7-8 to TRBJ2-5; D unclear. Trimming cost V 0 bases and J 2 bases, with 7 bases left between them. From germline, CDR1 is SGHVS and CDR2 FQNEAQ. The CDR3 loop spans 14 amino acids.

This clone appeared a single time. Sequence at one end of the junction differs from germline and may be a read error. CDR3 nucleotides: TGTGCTAGCAGCCCACGGGGGGTGGCGGAGACCCAGTACTTC. This codes for CASSPRGVAETQYF. The J gene is TRBJ2-5, the V gene TRBV7-7; TRBD2 agrees at 7 bases. The length of the CDR3 is 14 residues. Germline lookup yields CDR1 SSHAT and CDR2 FNYEAQ (reference sequence).

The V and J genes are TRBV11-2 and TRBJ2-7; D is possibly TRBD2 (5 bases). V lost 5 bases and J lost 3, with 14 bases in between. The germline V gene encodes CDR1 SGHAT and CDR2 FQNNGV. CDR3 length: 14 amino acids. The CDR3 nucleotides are TGTGCCAGCAGCGCTCCTAGCCCATACTACGAGCAGTACTTC. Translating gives CASSAPSPYYEQYF. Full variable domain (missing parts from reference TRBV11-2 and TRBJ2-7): EAGVAQSPRYKIIEKRQSVAFWCNPISGHATLYWYQQILGQGPKLLIQFQNNGVVDDSQLPKDRFSAERLKGVDSTLKIQPAKLEDSAVYLCASSAPSPYYEQYFGPGTRLTVT.

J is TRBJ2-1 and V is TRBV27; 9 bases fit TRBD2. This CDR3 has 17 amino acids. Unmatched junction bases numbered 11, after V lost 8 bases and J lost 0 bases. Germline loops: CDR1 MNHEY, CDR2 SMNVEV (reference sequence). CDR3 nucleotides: TGTGCCAGCCGATTTACCGGGACTAGCAACTCCTACAATGAGCAGTTCTTC. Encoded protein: CASRFTGTSNSYNEQFF.

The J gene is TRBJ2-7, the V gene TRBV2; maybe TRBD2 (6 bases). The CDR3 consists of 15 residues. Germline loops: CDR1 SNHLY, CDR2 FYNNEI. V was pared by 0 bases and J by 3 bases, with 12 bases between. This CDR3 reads CASSEAFTGDYEQYF. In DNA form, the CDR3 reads TGTGCCAGCAGTGAAGCTTTCACGGGGGACTACGAGCAGTACTTC.

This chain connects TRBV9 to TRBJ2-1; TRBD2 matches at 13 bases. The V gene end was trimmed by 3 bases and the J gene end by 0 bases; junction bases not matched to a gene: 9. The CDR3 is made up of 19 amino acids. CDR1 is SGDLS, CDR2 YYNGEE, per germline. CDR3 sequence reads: CASSGTSGGVLFSYNEQFF. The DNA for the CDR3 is TGTGCCAGCAGCGGGACTAGCGGGGGAGTACTATTCTCCTACAATGAGCAGTTCTTC.

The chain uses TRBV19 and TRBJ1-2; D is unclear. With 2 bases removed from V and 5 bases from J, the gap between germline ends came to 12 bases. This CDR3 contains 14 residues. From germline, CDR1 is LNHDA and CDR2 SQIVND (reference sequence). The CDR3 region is CASSISGELYGYTF. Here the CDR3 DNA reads TGTGCCAGTAGTATAAGCGGGGAATTATATGGCTACACCTTC.

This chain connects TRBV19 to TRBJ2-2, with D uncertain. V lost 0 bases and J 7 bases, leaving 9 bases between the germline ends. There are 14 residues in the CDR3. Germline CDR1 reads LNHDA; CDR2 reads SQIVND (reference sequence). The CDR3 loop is CASSIDAWGGELFF. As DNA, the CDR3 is TGTGCCAGTAGTATAGATGCTTGGGGCGGGGAGCTGTTTTTT. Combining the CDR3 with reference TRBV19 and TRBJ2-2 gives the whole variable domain DGGITQSPKYLFRKEGQNVTLSCEQNLNHDAMYWYRQDPGQGLRLIYYSQIVNDFQKGDIAEGYSVSREKKESFPLTVTSAQKNPTAFYLCASSIDAWGGELFFGEGSRLTVL.